The source of this T cell receptor (beta chain) is a study of OX40 agonist ivuxolimab in advanced cancers. In the study overall: Patients were dosed intravenously with ivuxolimab at 0.01 to 10 mg/kg every 2 weeks. Study-level points and caveats: CD4+ and CD8+ T cells in blood underwent clonal expansion by week 6 at 0.1 to 3.0 mg/kg.

To note about this clone: Its antigen is not known.

Germline V CDR1 and CDR2: GTSNPN, SVGIG (reference sequence). The CDR3 has 14 residues. The V end was cut by 2 bases, the J end by 1 base, with 12 bases between. Measured with immunoSEQ multiplex PCR; TCRdb has only the in-frame clones, and not every one. The sample shows approximately 110,000 clones, around 92% of them seen only once. Sequencing used CD4+ or CD8+ T cells sorted from blood, obtained in a trial of the OX40 agonist ivuxolimab. This clonotype originated in an adult with an advanced solid tumor such as melanoma, head and neck, liver or kidney cancer. The chain carries TRBV30 and TRBJ2-7; perhaps TRBD1 as D (5 bases). The CDR3 region has the DNA TGTGCCTGGAGTTTTAAGGACAAGTCCTACGAGCAGTACTTC. It yields the protein CAWSFKDKSYEQYF.